This T cell receptor (beta chain) was recorded in a study of shared clonotypes between healthy human individuals. In germline, CDR1 is LGHNA, CDR2 YSLEER. The CDR3 is 15 amino acids. J lost 6 bases, V lost 1 base, and 9 bases had no gene match. Profiled with immunoSEQ multiplex PCR; TCRdb holds only in-frame clones, not every one. The table includes more than 2 million clones, 90% to 97% detected once. This TCR was recovered from a man between 18 and 29 years old in good health. The material sequenced was naive CD4+ T cells sorted from blood. Subset specified: CD45RA+ positively selected. V usage is TRBV4-3 and J usage is TRBJ2-7, with TRBD2 matching 7 bases. CDR3 region: CASSQGGGLRGEQYF. CDR3 DNA: TGCGCCAGCAGCCAAGGGGGGGGTTTGAGAGGCGAGCAGTACTTC.